The T cell receptor beta chain described here comes from a study of blood T cell repertoires in COVID-19. Study background: From the United States, Italy and Spain came samples of acute and convalescent COVID-19.

Repertoires were generated with immunoSEQ multiplex PCR, while TCRdb's copy carries only in-frame clones and drops some. The sample carries 200,000 to 250,000 clones, approximately 80% recorded once. V was shortened by 3 bases and J by 0 bases, with 12 bases between the two germline ends. The germline gives CDR1 DFQATT, CDR2 SNEGSKA (reference sequence). The length of the CDR3 is 14 residues. This clone was counted only a few times. The sequence derives from a woman in her fifties or sixties with acute or convalescent COVID-19. The rearrangement joins TRBV20-1 to TRBJ2-7; D possibly corresponds to TRBD2 (6 bases). The sequencing input was peripheral blood. The CDR3 here is CSASGDGSSYEQYF. The DNA of the CDR3 is TGCAGTGCTAGTGGGGACGGGAGCTCCTACGAGCAGTACTTC.